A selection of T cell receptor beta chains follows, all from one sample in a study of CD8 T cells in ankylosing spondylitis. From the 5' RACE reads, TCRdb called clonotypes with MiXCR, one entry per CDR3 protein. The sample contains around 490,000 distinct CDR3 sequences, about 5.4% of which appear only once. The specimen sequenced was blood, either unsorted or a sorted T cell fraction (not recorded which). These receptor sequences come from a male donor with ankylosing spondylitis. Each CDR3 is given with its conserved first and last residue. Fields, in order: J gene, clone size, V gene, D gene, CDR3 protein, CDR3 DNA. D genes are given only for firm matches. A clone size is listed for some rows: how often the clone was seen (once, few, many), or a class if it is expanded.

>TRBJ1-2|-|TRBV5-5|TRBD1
CASSLESMTGGGYTF
TGTGCCAGCAGCTTGGAATCTATGACAGGGGGTGGCTACACCTTC
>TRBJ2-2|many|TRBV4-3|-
CASSQDKSYTGELFF
TGCGCCAGCAGCCAAGATAAGAGTTACACCGGGGAGCTGTTTTTT
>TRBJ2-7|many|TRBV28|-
CASSFPEGHRPYF
TGTGCCAGCAGTTTTCCTGAGGGACATCGTCCGTACTTC
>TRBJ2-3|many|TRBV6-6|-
CASSYGGTDTQYF
TGTGCCAGCAGTTATGGAGGCACAGATACGCAGTATTTT
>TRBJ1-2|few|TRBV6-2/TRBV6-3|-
CASTLAGLTSAGYTF
TGTGCCAGCACCTTGGCCGGCCTGACAAGCGCTGGCTACACCTTC
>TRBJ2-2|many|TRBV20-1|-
CSAMDGTVTGELFF
TGCAGTGCTATGGACGGGACGGTCACCGGGGAGCTGTTTTTT
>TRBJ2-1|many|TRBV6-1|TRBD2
CASMGGGRNRDEQFF
TGTGCCAGCATGGGCGGGGGTCGCAATCGGGATGAGCAGTTCTTC
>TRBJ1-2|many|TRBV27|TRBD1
CASSLWGTADYGYTF
TGTGCCAGCAGTTTGTGGGGGACAGCCGACTATGGCTACACCTTC
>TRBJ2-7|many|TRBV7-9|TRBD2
CASSPGLAGVPYEQYF
TGTGCCAGCAGCCCGGGACTAGCGGGAGTCCCCTACGAGCAGTACTTC
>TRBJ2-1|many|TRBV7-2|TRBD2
CASSLGASGRARAEQFF
TGTGCCAGCAGCTTAGGAGCTAGCGGGAGGGCCAGGGCTGAGCAGTTCTTC
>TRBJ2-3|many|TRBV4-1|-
CASSRGGGSPTDTQYF
TGCGCCAGCTCCCGAGGGGGTGGGAGTCCCACAGATACGCAGTATTTT
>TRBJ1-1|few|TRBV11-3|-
CASSPSQENTEAFF
TGTGCCAGCAGCCCCAGTCAGGAGAACACTGAAGCTTTCTTT
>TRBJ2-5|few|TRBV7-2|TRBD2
CASSPGLAMETQYF
TGTGCCAGCAGTCCGGGACTAGCTATGGAGACCCAGTACTTC
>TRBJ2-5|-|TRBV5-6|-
CAIGPGTEETQYF
TGTGCCATCGGCCCCGGGACCGAAGAGACCCAGTACTTC
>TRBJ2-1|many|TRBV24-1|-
CATSRGAYNEQFF
TGTGCCACCAGCCGAGGGGCATACAATGAGCAGTTCTTC
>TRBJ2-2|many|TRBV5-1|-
CASSLTPKTGELFF
TGCGCCAGCAGCTTGACCCCTAAAACCGGGGAGCTGTTTTTT
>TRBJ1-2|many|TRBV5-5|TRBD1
CASSSPGTGDGYTF
TGTGCCAGCAGCTCTCCCGGGACAGGGGATGGCTACACCTTC
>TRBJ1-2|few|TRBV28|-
CASSLIGTTYGYTF
TGTGCCAGCAGTTTAATAGGGACAACCTATGGCTACACCTTC
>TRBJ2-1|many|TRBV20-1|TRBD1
CSARDRRTGGNEQFF
TGCAGTGCTAGAGATAGAAGGACAGGAGGCAATGAGCAGTTCTTC
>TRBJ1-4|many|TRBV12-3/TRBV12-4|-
CASSLQGEKLFF
TGTGCCAGCAGTTTACAGGGGGAAAAACTGTTTTTT
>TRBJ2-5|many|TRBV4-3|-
CASSQESQADPKETQYF
TGCGCCAGCAGCCAAGAGAGCCAGGCGGACCCCAAAGAGACCCAGTACTTC
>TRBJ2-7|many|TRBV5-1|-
CASSPGWGDSGSYEQYF
TGCGCCAGCAGCCCGGGTTGGGGGGACTCCGGTTCCTACGAGCAGTACTTC
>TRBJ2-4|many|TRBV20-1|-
CSASGSAPKNIQYF
TGCAGTGCTAGTGGTAGCGCTCCCAAAAACATTCAGTACTTC
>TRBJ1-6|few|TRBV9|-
CASSVGTGTNSPLHF
TGTGCCAGCAGCGTAGGAACAGGGACTAATTCACCCCTCCACTTT
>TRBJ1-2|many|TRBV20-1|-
CSAMEGGPLSGYTF
TGCAGTGCTATGGAGGGAGGCCCGCTTTCCGGCTACACCTTC
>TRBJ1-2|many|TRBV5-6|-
CASSARGAQGYGYTF
TGTGCCAGCAGCGCGCGAGGGGCCCAAGGCTATGGCTACACCTTC
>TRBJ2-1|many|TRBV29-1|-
CSVGRRGDQPNEQFF
TGCAGCGTTGGGCGACGTGGGGACCAGCCCAATGAGCAGTTCTTC
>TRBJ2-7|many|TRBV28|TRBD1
CASSPGGQGSYEQYF
TGTGCCAGCAGTCCGGGGGGACAGGGTTCCTACGAGCAGTACTTC
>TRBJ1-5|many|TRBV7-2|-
CASSLVAGWARQPQHF
TGTGCCAGCAGCTTAGTAGCAGGGTGGGCAAGACAGCCCCAGCATTTT
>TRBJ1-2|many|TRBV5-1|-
CASSENRGASDYGYTF
TGCGCCAGCAGCGAGAATCGGGGGGCTAGTGACTATGGCTACACCTTC
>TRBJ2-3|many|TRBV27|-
CASNPEDSLIDTQYF
TGTGCCAGCAACCCCGAGGACTCCCTCATTGATACGCAGTATTTT
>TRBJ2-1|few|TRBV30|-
CAWSPVTYNEQFF
TGTGCCTGGAGTCCAGTTACCTACAATGAGCAGTTCTTC
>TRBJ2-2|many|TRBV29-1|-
CSAWAENTGELFF
TGCAGCGCCTGGGCGGAGAACACCGGGGAGCTGTTTTTT
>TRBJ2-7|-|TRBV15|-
CATSKVFRGRVPYEQYF
TGTGCCACCAGCAAAGTATTTAGGGGCCGCGTACCCTACGAGCAGTACTTC
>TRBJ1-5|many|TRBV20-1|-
CSARDRRVGNQPQHF
TGCAGTGCTAGAGATCGGAGGGTAGGCAATCAGCCCCAGCATTTT
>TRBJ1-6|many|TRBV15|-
CATSRDSWTGNSPLHF
TGTGCCACCAGCAGAGATTCGTGGACCGGTAATTCACCCCTCCACTTT
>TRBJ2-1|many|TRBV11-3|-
CASSLGQRDKVYNEQFF
TGTGCCAGCAGCTTAGGCCAGCGGGACAAGGTTTACAATGAGCAGTTCTTC
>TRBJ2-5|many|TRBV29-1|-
CSVGGRGTQYF
TGCAGCGTTGGAGGAAGAGGGACCCAGTACTTC
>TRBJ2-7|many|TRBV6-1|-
CASSPARLTSYEQYF
TGTGCCAGCAGCCCCGCCAGACTGACCTCCTACGAGCAGTACTTC
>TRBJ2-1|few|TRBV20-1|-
CSARDLKITGPGGEQFF
TGCAGTGCTAGAGATCTGAAAATTACAGGGCCGGGGGGTGAGCAGTTCTTC
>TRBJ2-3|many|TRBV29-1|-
CSVSTGRDTQYF
TGCAGCGTGTCAACGGGTCGGGATACGCAGTATTTT
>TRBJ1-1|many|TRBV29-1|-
CSVEGLRANTEAFF
TGCAGCGTTGAAGGTCTCAGGGCCAACACTGAAGCTTTCTTT
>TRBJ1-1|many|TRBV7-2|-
CASSKWVRAEAFF
TGTGCCAGCAGCAAGTGGGTTCGGGCTGAAGCTTTCTTT
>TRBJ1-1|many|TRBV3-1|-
CASSGDGLRRAFF
TGTGCCAGCAGTGGGGACGGACTTCGGCGGGCTTTCTTT